This TCR beta chain is drawn from a study of T-cell reconstitution after alpha-beta-depleted transplantation in children. The library targeted TCRbeta and was prepared with unique molecular identifiers. TCRdb reanalysed the PCR reads using MiXCR and keeps one entry per CDR3 protein. The table has 250,000 to 300,000 distinct CDR3 sequences, around 9.6% seen once. The CDR3 runs to 14 residues. Germline lookup yields CDR1 MNHEY and CDR2 SMNVEV (reference sequence). With 6 bases clipped from V and 6 bases from J, the junction kept 8 bases outside the gene matches. The TCR sequence derives from a human donor who donated a stem cell graft to a child with SCID. The gene calls are TRBV27 and TRBJ1-1, with TRBD1 matching over 9 bases. The input for sequencing was PBMCs from the stem cell graft donor, taken from the stem cell graft. For the CDR3, the DNA is TGTGCCAGCAGCAACTCCGGGACAGGGCCTGAAGCTTTCTTT. It encodes CASSNSGTGPEAFF.